Each of the 26 T cell receptor beta chains below was sequenced from the same sample in a study of cytomegalovirus exposure and HLA in healthy donors. The PCR made use of 60 Vbeta and 13 Jbeta primers. Sequencing was performed with immunoSEQ multiplex PCR; in TCRdb, only in-frame clones are kept and a portion is missing. This repertoire shows about 130,000 clones, 77% found once; its top ten account for about 3.7%. The sample was PBMCs. These receptors all come from a male donor in good health and CMV-seronegative.

This chain joins TRBV5-4 and TRBJ2-3; 9 nucleotides agree with TRBD1. Per the germline V gene, CDR1 is SGHNT and CDR2 is YYREEE (reference sequence). V trimming: 5 bases; J trimming: 3 bases; junction bases outside the gene matches: 7. This CDR3 is built from 15 residues. DNA of the CDR3: TGTGCCAGCAGTTACCGGGACAGGGATACAGATACGCAGTATTTT. Translated, it gives CASSYRDRDTDTQYF.

The chain couples TRBV7-9 to TRBJ2-1; 8 nucleotides match TRBD1. There are 16 residues in the CDR3. Germline V CDR1 and CDR2: SEHNR, FQNEAQ (reference sequence). V dropped 4 bases and J dropped 4; count of bases not matched to a gene: 9. In DNA form, the CDR3 reads TGTGCCAGCAGCTCGACAGGGGAGGCTCTTTACAATGAGCAGTTCTTC. Encoded protein: CASSSTGEALYNEQFF.

The genes are TRBV4-3 and TRBJ1-2; weak D call: TRBD1 (5 bases). Per germline, CDR1 LGHNA and CDR2 YSLEER. This CDR3 is 16 amino acids long. V was clipped by 4 bases and J by 0 bases, with 15 bases between them. Here the CDR3 reads CASSPTGGNPNYGYTF. DNA of the CDR3: TGCGCCAGCAGCCCTACAGGCGGAAATCCTAACTATGGCTACACCTTC.

CDR3 loop: CASSFQGSGNTIYF. CDR3 bases: TGTGCCAGCAGCTTTCAGGGTTCTGGAAACACCATATATTTT. The rearrangement uses TRBV7-9 and TRBJ1-3, with D possibly matching TRBD1 (5 bases). Germline V gene lookup returns CDR1 SEHNR and CDR2 FQNEAQ (reference sequence). This CDR3 contains 14 residues. V shed 3 bases and J shed 1 base, with 7 bases lying between them.

The V and J genes are TRBV10-3 and TRBJ2-3; 8 bases line up with TRBD2. The CDR3 has 15 amino acids. CDR1 is ENHRY and CDR2 is SYGVKD in the germline V gene. Trimming cost V 0 bases and J 5 bases; bases outside gene matches: 4. The CDR3 spells CAISESGLGGDTQYF. The CDR3 DNA follows: TGTGCCATCAGTGAGTCGGGACTAGGGGGAGATACGCAGTATTTT.

The V call is TRBV5-6, the J call TRBJ1-2; D unclear. From germline, CDR1 is SGHDT and CDR2 YYEEEE. The CDR3 consists of 16 residues. V lost 0 bases and J lost 4, with 16 bases in between. The CDR3 sequence is CASSLAGPLSSYGYTF. In nucleotides, the CDR3 is TGTGCCAGCAGCTTGGCCGGTCCACTTTCTAGCTATGGCTACACCTTC. The full variable domain, completed using reference TRBV5-6 and TRBJ1-2, is DAGVTQSPTHLIKTRGQQVTLRCSPKSGHDTVSWYQQALGQGPQFIFQYYEEEERQRGNFPDRFSGHQFPNYSSELNVNALLLGDSALYLCASSLAGPLSSYGYTFGSGTRLTVV.

A word on this clone: The same CDR3 is also encoded by other DNA sequences in this sample. This chain's CDR3 is CASSLNSYEQYF. CDR3 coding DNA: TGCGCCAGCAGCCTTAACTCCTACGAGCAGTACTTC. The chain links TRBV5-1 to TRBJ2-7; D not certain. The CDR3 totals 12 residues. With 4 bases removed from V and 0 bases from J, the gap between germline ends came to 5 bases. Germline V gene sequence: CDR1 SGHRS, CDR2 YFSETQ.

The CDR3 loop reads CASSPRETGLLFF. CDR3 DNA: TGTGCCAGCTCACCACGCGAGACAGGTTTACTGTTTTTT. The J gene is TRBJ1-4, the V gene TRBV18, with a possible D match to TRBD1 (6 bases). The CDR3 runs 13 residues. Deletions cut 1 base from V and 13 bases from J, with 13 bases between. The germline CDR1 and CDR2 sequences are KGHSH and LQKENI.

The V call is TRBV7-9, the J call TRBJ2-1; 9 bases map to TRBD1. With 3 bases clipped from V and 7 bases from J, the junction kept 7 bases outside the gene matches. CDR1 is SEHNR, CDR2 FQNEAQ, per germline (reference sequence). The CDR3 totals 15 residues. CDR3 amino acids: CASSFWTGVGNEQFF. The CDR3 nucleotides read TGTGCCAGCAGCTTTTGGACAGGGGTTGGGAATGAGCAGTTCTTC.

This clone was observed a few times. The V gene is TRBV7-9, the J gene TRBJ1-2; D unclear. Trimming cost V 10 bases and J 4 bases, with 7 bases left between them. Germline CDR1 is SEHNR and CDR2 is FQNEAQ (reference sequence). The CDR3 consists of 10 residues. The CDR3 loop is CAILSYGYTF. DNA of the CDR3: TGTGCCATCCTGAGCTATGGCTACACCTTC.

The rearrangement links TRBV10-3 to TRBJ2-7, with 10 bases identical to TRBD1. In germline, CDR1 is ENHRY, CDR2 SYGVKD. V lost 9 bases, J lost 2 bases, and 4 bases stayed unmatched. The CDR3 has 13 amino acids. The CDR3 coding sequence is TGTGCCATAGGGACAGGGGACACCTACGAGCAGTACTTC. This translates into CAIGTGDTYEQYF.

The CDR3: CASSLAWHNTGELFF. CDR3 sequence (DNA): TGTGCCAGCAGCTTAGCGTGGCACAACACCGGGGAGCTGTTTTTT. The chain joins TRBV7-6 to TRBJ2-2; the D is unclear. Germline V lookup: CDR1 SGHVS, CDR2 FNYEAQ. V was pared by 0 bases and J by 2 bases, with 7 bases between. The CDR3 runs to 15 residues.

This clone was found once. The junction departs from the called germline gene at one end, perhaps through a read error. The J gene is TRBJ2-4, the V gene TRBV10-1; no definite D call. The CDR3 is 18 amino acids. Germline assignment: CDR1 WNHNN and CDR2 SYGVQD (reference sequence). CDR3 coding DNA: TGCGCCAGCAGTTTCGAACAGACGTATACAGTGGGCAAAAACAGTCAGTACTTC. Amino acid sequence: CASSFEQTYTVGKNSQYF.

The V and J genes are TRBV6-6 and TRBJ1-1; weak D call: TRBD1 (5 bases). Germline CDR1 reads MNHNY; CDR2 reads SVGAGI (reference sequence). V lost 2 bases and J lost 3, with 13 bases in between. The CDR3 length is 15 residues. CDR3 sequence: CASSYPPGLDTEAFF. CDR3 in DNA: TGTGCCAGCAGTTACCCCCCAGGGTTGGACACTGAAGCTTTCTTT.

This clone was seen only a few times. The chain carries TRBV11-2 and TRBJ2-2; 11 bases fit TRBD2. The trim removed 7 bases at V and 5 bases at J, leaving 9 bases unmatched. There are 16 residues in the CDR3. CDR1 is SGHAT and CDR2 is FQNNGV in the germline V gene. The CDR3 nucleotides are TGTGCCAGCACCCGGCTCTGGACTAGCGGGACCGGGGAGCTGTTTTTT. Its protein product is CASTRLWTSGTGELFF.

This clone showed up just once. The chain couples TRBV18 to TRBJ2-1; D is possibly TRBD2 (7 bases). CDR3 length equals 15 residues. V lost 4 bases to trimming and J lost 7 bases, with 17 bases between them. The germline V gene has CDR1 KGHSH and CDR2 LQKENI. CDR3 DNA: TGTGCCAGCTCACTTGTCGAGGGAGGGGGAAATGAGCAGTTCTTC. Translation gives CASSLVEGGGNEQFF.

The chain uses TRBV4-2 and TRBJ2-1; no definite D call. Trimming stripped 0 bases from V and 7 bases from J, with 7 bases between. Looked up from germline, CDR1 is LGHNA and CDR2 is YNFKEQ. The CDR3 totals 13 residues. The CDR3 DNA follows: TGTGCCAGCAGCCAAGACAGGTTGAATGAGCAGTTCTTC. Protein sequence: CASSQDRLNEQFF.

This sequence joins TRBV11-2 and TRBJ2-7; TRBD2 matches 11 bases. The J segment lost 0 bases and the V segment lost 4 bases, leaving 2 bases of the junction unmatched. The CDR3 extends over 15 amino acids. Per germline, CDR1 SGHAT and CDR2 FQNNGV. Here the CDR3 DNA reads TGTGCCAGCAGCTCACTAGCGGGGGCCTCCTACGAGCAGTACTTC. This sequence encodes CASSSLAGASYEQYF.

The chain has TRBV4-2 and TRBJ1-3, with a possible D match to TRBD1 (6 bases). V was trimmed by 2 bases and J by 4 bases, leaving 12 bases between them. The germline CDR1 and CDR2 sequences are LGHNA and YNFKEQ. CDR3 length equals 15 residues. The CDR3 loop reads CASSQTTGYGNTIYF. Here the CDR3 DNA reads TGTGCCAGCAGCCAAACGACAGGATACGGAAACACCATATATTTT.

The CDR3: CSVEAGTGANVLTF. The CDR3 nucleotides read TGCAGCGTTGAGGCCGGGACTGGGGCCAACGTCCTGACTTTC. V and J are TRBV29-1 and TRBJ2-6, with D possibly matching TRBD2 (5 bases). The CDR3 runs 14 residues. The V and J ends lost 3 bases and 2 bases respectively, with 8 bases between them. CDR1 is SQVTM, CDR2 ANQGSEA, per germline.

This clone has a handful of counts. The chain employs TRBV11-3 and TRBJ1-1; tentative D call: TRBD1 (5 bases). This CDR3 comprises 13 residues. Germline CDR1 is SGHNT and CDR2 is YENEEA. Trimming removed 5 bases at V and 7 bases at J, with 14 bases between. The CDR3 is CASSPGGGVEAFF. CDR3 nucleotide sequence: TGTGCCAGCAGCCCAGGTGGAGGGGTTGAAGCTTTCTTT.

This clone turned up a few times. V usage is TRBV2 and J usage is TRBJ1-6; possibly TRBD1 for D (6 bases). The germline V gene encodes CDR1 SNHLY and CDR2 FYNNEI. The CDR3 is 17 residues long. With 6 bases removed from V and 2 bases from J, the gap between germline ends came to 17 bases. The CDR3 bases are TGTGCCAGCAGCGATGAAGAGGACAGACCCTATAATTCACCCCTCCACTTT. It specifies CASSDEEDRPYNSPLHF.

This chain uses TRBV4-1 with TRBJ1-6; 8 bases align to TRBD1. Germline V gives CDR1 MGHRA, CDR2 YSYEKL. V gave up 2 bases and J gave up 8 bases; unmatched junction bases: 5. The CDR3 has 15 amino acids. CDR3 nucleotides: TGCGCCAGCAGCCAACCGGACAGGGAAGATTCACCCCTCCACTTT. Amino acid sequence: CASSQPDREDSPLHF.

The rearrangement links TRBV2 to TRBJ2-1, with TRBD2 as a possible D gene (6 bases). Germline V gene data show CDR1 as SNHLY and CDR2 as FYNNEI. The germline V and J ends were trimmed by 6 bases and 0 bases, with 12 bases remaining between them. The CDR3 is 15 amino acids. This chain's CDR3 is CASSWTKSSYNEQFF. In DNA, the CDR3 is TGTGCCAGCAGCTGGACTAAAAGCTCCTACAATGAGCAGTTCTTC.

The chain employs TRBV18 and TRBJ2-7, with D possibly being TRBD2 (5 bases). The ends were cut back, 3 bases at V and 6 bases at J, with 12 bases in the middle. CDR1 KGHSH and CDR2 LQKENI come from the germline V gene. CDR3 length: 13 residues. The CDR3 here is CASSPRGSAEQYF. The CDR3 bases are TGTGCCAGCTCACCTCGCGGGTCTGCCGAGCAGTACTTC.

This chain connects TRBV7-8 to TRBJ1-6; D not resolved. The CDR3 runs 18 residues. Between the trimmed V and J ends, which lost 4 bases and 4 bases, there was a span of 20 bases. Germline CDR1 and CDR2: SGHVS and FQNEAQ. DNA for the CDR3: TGTGCCAGCAGCTCGCCCCGGGAGGCGCTAAGATATAATTCACCCCTCCACTTT. This translates into CASSSPREALRYNSPLHF.